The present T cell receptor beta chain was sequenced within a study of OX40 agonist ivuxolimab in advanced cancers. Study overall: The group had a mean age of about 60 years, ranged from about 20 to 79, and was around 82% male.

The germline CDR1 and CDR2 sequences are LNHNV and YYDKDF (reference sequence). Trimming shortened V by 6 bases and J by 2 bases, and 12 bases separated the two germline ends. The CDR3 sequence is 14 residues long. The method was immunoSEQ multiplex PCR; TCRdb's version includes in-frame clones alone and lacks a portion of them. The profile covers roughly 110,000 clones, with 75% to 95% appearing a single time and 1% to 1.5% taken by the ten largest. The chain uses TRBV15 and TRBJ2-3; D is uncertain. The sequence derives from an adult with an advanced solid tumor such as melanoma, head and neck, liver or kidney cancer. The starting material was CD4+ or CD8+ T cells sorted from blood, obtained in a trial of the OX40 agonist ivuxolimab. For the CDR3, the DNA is TGTGCCACCAGACAGACCGCGCACACAGATACGCAGTATTTT. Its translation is CATRQTAHTDTQYF. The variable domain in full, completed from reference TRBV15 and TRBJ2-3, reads DAMVIQNPRYQVTQFGKPVTLSCSQTLNHNVMYWYQQKSSQAPKLLFHYYDKDFNNEADTPDNFQSRRPNTSFCFLDIRSPGLGDTAMYLCATRQTAHTDTQYFGPGTRLTVL.